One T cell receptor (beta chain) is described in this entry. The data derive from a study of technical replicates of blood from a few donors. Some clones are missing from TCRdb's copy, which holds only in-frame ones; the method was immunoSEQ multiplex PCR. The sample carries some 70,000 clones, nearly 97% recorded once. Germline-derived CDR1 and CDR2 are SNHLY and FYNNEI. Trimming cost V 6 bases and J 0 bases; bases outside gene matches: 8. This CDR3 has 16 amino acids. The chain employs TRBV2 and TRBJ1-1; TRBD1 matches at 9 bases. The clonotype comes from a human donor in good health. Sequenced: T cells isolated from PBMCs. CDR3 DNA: TGTGCCAGCAGGGCGACAGGGGGTGGAATGAACACTGAAGCTTTCTTT. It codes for CASRATGGGMNTEAFF.